This T cell receptor beta chain was captured in a study of blood T cell repertoires in COVID-19. Study-wide context: Whether acute or convalescent, the COVID-19 samples came from the United States, Italy and Spain.

Only in-frame clones appear in the TCRdb table, and some are missing; sequencing was by immunoSEQ multiplex PCR. The sample has 200,000 to 300,000 clones, about 87% seen once; the top ten hold 2.5% to 3.5%. Trimming took 0 bases from V and 6 from J; bases not matched to a gene: 7. Per germline, CDR1 GTSNPN and CDR2 SVGIG (reference sequence). The CDR3 loop spans 16 amino acids. The sample comprised PBMCs or T cells enriched from blood (not recorded which). The origin of this receptor is a middle-aged woman who had been exposed to COVID-19. This sequence joins TRBV30 and TRBJ2-1, with 11 nucleotides matching TRBD2. The CDR3 protein is CAWSVPTSGSANEQFF. CDR3 sequence (DNA): TGTGCCTGGAGTGTCCCCACTAGCGGGAGTGCCAATGAGCAGTTCTTC. Together with reference TRBV30 and TRBJ2-1, the CDR3 gives the full variable domain: SQTIHQWPATLVQPVGSPLSLECTVEGTSNPNLYWYRQAAGRGLQLLFYSVGIGQISSEVPQNLSASRPQDRQFILSSKKLLLSDSGFYLCAWSVPTSGSANEQFFGPGTRLTVL.